The clone carrying this T cell receptor (beta chain) was recorded a few times. The TCR cDNA carried a universal primer site and UMIs from 5'RACE template switching. TCRdb reprocessed the 5' RACE reads via MiXCR and lists one record per CDR3 protein. The data show 30,000 or so distinct CDR3 sequences, less than 8.5% seen once. The sample belongs to a study of T cells after yellow fever vaccination. The overall study: Researchers used CD3, CD45RA, CCR7 and CD95 to sort out EM, EMRA, CM and Tscm memory subsets. General study results and limits: The sorted memory subsets sampled on day 0 contained almost no detectable vaccine-responding clonotypes. CD4 and CD8 compartments shared a small share of clonotypes.

Unmatched junction bases numbered 7, after V lost 4 bases and J lost 4 bases. Germline CDR1 is SGHRS and CDR2 is YFSETQ. The CDR3 sequence is 15 residues long. The rearrangement uses TRBV5-1 and TRBJ2-2; 7 bases are a match to TRBD1. The TCR was taken from a man aged 18 to 30 who received the YFV17D yellow fever vaccine. The specimen comprised PBMCs, either bulk or a sorted T-cell subset (CD4+, CD8+, memory, or dextramer-sorted; not recorded which), sampled on the day of the first yellow fever vaccination. This CDR3 is CASSERTGLTGELFF. DNA of the CDR3: TGCGCCAGCAGCGAGCGGACAGGCCTCACCGGGGAGCTGTTTTTT.